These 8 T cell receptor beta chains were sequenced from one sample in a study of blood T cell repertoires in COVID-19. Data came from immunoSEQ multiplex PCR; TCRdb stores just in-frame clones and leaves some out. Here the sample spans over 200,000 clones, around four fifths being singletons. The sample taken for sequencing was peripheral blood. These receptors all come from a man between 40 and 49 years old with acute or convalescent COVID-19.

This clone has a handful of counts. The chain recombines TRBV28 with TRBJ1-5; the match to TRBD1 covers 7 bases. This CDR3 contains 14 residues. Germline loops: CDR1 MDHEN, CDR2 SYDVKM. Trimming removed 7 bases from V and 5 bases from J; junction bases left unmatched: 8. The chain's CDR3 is CASNPGGTYQPQHF. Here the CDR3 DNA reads TGTGCCAGCAACCCAGGGGGAACTTATCAGCCCCAGCATTTT.

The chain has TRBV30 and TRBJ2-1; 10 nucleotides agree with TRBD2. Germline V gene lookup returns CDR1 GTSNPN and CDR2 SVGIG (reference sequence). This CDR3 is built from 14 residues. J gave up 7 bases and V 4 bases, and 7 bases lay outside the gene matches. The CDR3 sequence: CAWNSGLATNEQFF. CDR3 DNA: TGTGCCTGGAATTCGGGACTAGCGACGAATGAGCAGTTCTTC.

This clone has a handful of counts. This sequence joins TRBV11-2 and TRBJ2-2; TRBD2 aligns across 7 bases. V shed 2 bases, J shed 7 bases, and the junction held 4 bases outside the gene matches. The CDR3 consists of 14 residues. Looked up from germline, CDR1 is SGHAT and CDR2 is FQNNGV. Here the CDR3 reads CASSLFRGDGELFF. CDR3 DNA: TGTGCCAGCAGCTTATTTCGGGGGGACGGGGAGCTGTTTTTT.

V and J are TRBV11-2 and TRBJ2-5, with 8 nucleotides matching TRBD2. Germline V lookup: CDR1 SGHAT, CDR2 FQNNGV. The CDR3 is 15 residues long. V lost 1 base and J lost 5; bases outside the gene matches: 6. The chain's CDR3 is CASSLVGTSAETQYF. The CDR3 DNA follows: TGTGCCAGCAGCTTAGTAGGGACTAGTGCGGAGACCCAGTACTTC.

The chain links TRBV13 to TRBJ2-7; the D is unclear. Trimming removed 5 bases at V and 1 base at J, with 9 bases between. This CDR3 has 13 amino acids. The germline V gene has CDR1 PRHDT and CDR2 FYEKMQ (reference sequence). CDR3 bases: TGTGCCAGCAGCGAGTTTTTATCCTACGAGCAGTACTTC. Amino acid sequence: CASSEFLSYEQYF.

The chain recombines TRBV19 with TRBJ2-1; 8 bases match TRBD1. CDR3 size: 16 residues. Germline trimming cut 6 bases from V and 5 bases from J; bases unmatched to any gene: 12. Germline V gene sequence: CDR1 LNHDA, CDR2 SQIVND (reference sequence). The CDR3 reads CASSSQLRTGNNEQFF. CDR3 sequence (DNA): TGTGCCAGTAGCTCTCAACTCCGGACAGGGAACAATGAGCAGTTCTTC.

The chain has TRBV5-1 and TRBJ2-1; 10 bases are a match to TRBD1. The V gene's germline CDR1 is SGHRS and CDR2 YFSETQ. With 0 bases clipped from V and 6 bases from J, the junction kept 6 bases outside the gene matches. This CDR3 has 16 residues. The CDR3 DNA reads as TGCGCCAGCAGCTTGGTGGTCGGGACAGGGGTCAATGAGCAGTTCTTC. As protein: CASSLVVGTGVNEQFF.

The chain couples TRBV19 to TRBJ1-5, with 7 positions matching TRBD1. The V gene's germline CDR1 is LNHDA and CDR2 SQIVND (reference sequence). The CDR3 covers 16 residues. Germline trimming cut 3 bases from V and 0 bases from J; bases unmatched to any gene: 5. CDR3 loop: CASSMGTDYSNQPQHF. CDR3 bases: TGTGCCAGTAGTATGGGGACAGATTATAGCAATCAGCCCCAGCATTTT.